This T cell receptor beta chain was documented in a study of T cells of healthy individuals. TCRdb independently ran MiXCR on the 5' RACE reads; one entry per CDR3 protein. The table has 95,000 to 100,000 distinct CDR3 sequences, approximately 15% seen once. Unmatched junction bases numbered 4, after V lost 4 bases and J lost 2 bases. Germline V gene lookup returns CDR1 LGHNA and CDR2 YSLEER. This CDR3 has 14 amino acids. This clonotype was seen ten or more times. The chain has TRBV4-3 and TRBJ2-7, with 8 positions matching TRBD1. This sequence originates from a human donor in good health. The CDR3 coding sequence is TGCGCCAGCAGCCCGGACAGGGCACCCTACGAGCAGTACTTC. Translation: CASSPDRAPYEQYF.